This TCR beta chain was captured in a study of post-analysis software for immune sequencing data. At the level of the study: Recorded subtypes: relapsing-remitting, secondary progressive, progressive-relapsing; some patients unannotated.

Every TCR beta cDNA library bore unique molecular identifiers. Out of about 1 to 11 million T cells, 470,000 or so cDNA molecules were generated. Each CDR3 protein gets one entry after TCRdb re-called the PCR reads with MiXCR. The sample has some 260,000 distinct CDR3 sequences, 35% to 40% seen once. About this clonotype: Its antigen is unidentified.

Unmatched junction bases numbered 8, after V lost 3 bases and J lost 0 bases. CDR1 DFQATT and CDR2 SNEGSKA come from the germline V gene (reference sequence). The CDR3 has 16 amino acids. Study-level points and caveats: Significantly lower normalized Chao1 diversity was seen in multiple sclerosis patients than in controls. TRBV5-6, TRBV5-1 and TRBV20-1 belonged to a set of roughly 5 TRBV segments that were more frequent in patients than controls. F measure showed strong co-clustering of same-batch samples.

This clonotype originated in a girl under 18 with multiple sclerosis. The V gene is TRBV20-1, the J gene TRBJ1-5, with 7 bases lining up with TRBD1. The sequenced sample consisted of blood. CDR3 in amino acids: CSASWDSLYSNQPQHF. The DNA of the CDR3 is TGCAGTGCTAGTTGGGACAGCCTTTATAGCAATCAGCCCCAGCATTTT.